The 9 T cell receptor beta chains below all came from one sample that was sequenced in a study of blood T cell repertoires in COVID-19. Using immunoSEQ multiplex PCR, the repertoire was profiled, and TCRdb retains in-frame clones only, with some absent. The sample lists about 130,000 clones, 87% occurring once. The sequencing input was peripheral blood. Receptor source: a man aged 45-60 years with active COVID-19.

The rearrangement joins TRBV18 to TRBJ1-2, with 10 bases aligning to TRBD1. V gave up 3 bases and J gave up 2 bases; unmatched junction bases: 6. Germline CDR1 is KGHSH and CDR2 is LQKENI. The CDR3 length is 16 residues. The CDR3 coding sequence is TGTGCCAGCTCACCTCGGACAGGGGGGTTAAACTATGGCTACACCTTC. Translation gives CASSPRTGGLNYGYTF.

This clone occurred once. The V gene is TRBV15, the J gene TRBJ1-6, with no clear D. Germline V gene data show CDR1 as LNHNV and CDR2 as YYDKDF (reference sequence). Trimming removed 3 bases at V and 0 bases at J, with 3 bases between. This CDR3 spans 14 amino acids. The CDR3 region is CATSSGSYNSPLHF. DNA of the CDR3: TGTGCCACCAGCAGCGGCTCCTATAATTCACCCCTCCACTTT.

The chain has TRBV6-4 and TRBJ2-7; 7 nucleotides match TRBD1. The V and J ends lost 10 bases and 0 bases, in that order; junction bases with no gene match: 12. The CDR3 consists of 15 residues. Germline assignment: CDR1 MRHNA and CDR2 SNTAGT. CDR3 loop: CATSRETGSSYEQYF. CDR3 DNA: TGTGCCACCTCAAGGGAGACAGGGAGCTCCTACGAGCAGTACTTC.

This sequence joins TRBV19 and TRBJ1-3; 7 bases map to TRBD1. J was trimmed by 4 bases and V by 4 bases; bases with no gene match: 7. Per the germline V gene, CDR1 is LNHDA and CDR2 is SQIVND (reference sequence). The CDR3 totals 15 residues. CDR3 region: CASSKYRGVGNTIYF. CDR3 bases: TGTGCCAGTAGTAAATACAGGGGAGTCGGAAACACCATATATTTT.

The CDR3 DNA is TGTGCCAGCGGGGAGTTGAACACCGGGGAGCTGTTTTTT. Amino acid sequence: CASGELNTGELFF. V and J are TRBV7-3 and TRBJ2-2; tentatively, D is TRBD2 (5 bases). The germline CDR1 and CDR2 sequences are SGHTA and FQGTGA. Trimming removed 8 bases at V and 1 base at J, with 8 bases between. The CDR3 has 13 residues.

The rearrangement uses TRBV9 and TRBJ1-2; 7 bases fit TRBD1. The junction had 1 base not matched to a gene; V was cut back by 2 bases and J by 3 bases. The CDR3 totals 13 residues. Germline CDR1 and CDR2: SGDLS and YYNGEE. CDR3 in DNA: TGTGCCAGCAGCGTTGGACAGGACTATGGCTACACCTTC. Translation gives CASSVGQDYGYTF.

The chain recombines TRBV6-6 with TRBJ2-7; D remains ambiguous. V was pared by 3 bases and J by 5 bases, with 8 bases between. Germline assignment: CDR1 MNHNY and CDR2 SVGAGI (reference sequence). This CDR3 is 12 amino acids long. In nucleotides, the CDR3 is TGTGCCAGCAGTTATGACACCAACGAGCAGTACTTC. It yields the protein CASSYDTNEQYF.

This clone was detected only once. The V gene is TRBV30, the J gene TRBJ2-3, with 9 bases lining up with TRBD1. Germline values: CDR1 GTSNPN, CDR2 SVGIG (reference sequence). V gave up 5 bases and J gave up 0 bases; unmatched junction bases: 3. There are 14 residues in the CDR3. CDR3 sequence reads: CAWGTGFSTDTQYF. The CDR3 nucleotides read TGTGCCTGGGGGACAGGGTTTAGCACAGATACGCAGTATTTT.

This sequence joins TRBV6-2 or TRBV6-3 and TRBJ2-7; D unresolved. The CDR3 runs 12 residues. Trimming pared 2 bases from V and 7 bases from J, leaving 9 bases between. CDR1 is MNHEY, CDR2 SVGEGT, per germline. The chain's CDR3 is CASSYPGEEQYF. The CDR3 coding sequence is TGTGCCAGCAGTTACCCAGGTGAGGAGCAGTACTTC.